A single sample is the source of the 24 T cell receptor beta chains below, sequenced in a study of blood T cell repertoires in COVID-19. Sequenced by immunoSEQ multiplex PCR; TCRdb stores in-frame clones only, minus some. The sample contains 300,000 to 450,000 clones, 85% of which appear only once. Sequenced input: peripheral blood. The receptors here all came from a woman between 18 and 30 years old with acute or convalescent COVID-19.

This chain joins TRBV7-9 and TRBJ1-2, with TRBD1 matching 8 bases. The CDR3 contains 13 residues. Germline V CDR1 and CDR2: SEHNR, FQNEAQ (reference sequence). Losses at the gene ends were 5 bases for V and 5 bases for J; bases not matched to a gene: 4. CDR3 DNA sequence: TGTGCCAGCAGCGTACGGACAGGGTATGGCTACACCTTC. It translates to CASSVRTGYGYTF.

This chain connects TRBV11-2 to TRBJ2-5; the D gene is possibly TRBD2 (6 bases). The CDR3 covers 15 residues. With 0 bases removed from V and 1 base from J, the gap between germline ends came to 9 bases. In germline, CDR1 is SGHAT, CDR2 FQNNGV. The DNA of the CDR3 is TGTGCCAGCAGCTTAGAAGCTAGCGCCCAAGAGACCCAGTACTTC. Protein: CASSLEASAQETQYF.

This clone appeared once. The chain carries TRBV24-1 and TRBJ1-5; TRBD1 matches 7 bases. Germline lookup yields CDR1 KGHDR and CDR2 SFDVKD. V lost 3 bases and J lost 3; bases outside the gene matches: 1. The CDR3 has 14 residues. CDR3 region: CATSDGTANQPQHF. The CDR3, as DNA: TGTGCCACCAGTGATGGGACAGCCAATCAGCCCCAGCATTTT.

This rearrangement joins TRBV28 to TRBJ1-6; D unresolved. This CDR3 contains 13 residues. Deletions cut 10 bases from V and 0 bases from J, with 7 bases between. Germline V gene sequence: CDR1 MDHEN, CDR2 SYDVKM. The CDR3 nucleotides are TGTGCCATTCTGAGCTCCTATAATTCACCCCTCCACTTT. Protein product: CAILSSYNSPLHF.

V and J are TRBV5-8 and TRBJ2-7; 9 bases fit TRBD1. The CDR3 sequence is 16 residues long. V shed 2 bases and J 2 bases; nucleotides not matched to a gene: 8. From germline, CDR1 is SGHTS and CDR2 YDEGEE. CDR3 bases: TGTGCCAGCAGCTTAACGGGGACAGGGAGGGCCTACGAGCAGTACTTC. It is translated as CASSLTGTGRAYEQYF. The full variable domain, rest sourced from reference TRBV5-8 and TRBJ2-7, is EAGVTQSPTHLIKTRGQQATLRCSPISGHTSVYWYQQALGLGLQFLLWYDEGEERNRGNFPPRFSGRQFPNYSSELNVNALELEDSALYLCASSLTGTGRAYEQYFGPGTRLTVT.

V gene TRBV19 combines with J gene TRBJ1-3; D is possibly TRBD1 (5 bases). The V gene lost 2 bases and the J gene lost 1 base, with 9 bases spanning the gap. From germline, CDR1 is LNHDA and CDR2 SQIVND (reference sequence). CDR3 length: 15 amino acids. CDR3 residues: CASSIRRGSGNTIYF. CDR3 in DNA: TGTGCCAGTAGTATACGCCGGGGGTCTGGAAACACCATATATTTT.

V usage is TRBV9 and J usage is TRBJ2-7, with 8 bases lining up with TRBD1. Germline V gene data show CDR1 as SGDLS and CDR2 as YYNGEE. The CDR3 loop spans 13 amino acids. V shed 1 base and J 5 bases; nucleotides not matched to a gene: 2. CDR3 sequence (DNA): TGTGCCAGCAGCGTACAGGGGGCTGACGAGCAGTACTTC. It codes for CASSVQGADEQYF.

This sequence joins TRBV19 and TRBJ2-1, with 7 bases matching TRBD1. Germline CDR1 and CDR2: LNHDA and SQIVND (reference sequence). The junction had 9 bases not matched to a gene; V was cut back by 9 bases and J by 4 bases. The CDR3 has 14 amino acids. CDR3 nucleotide sequence: TGTGCCAGCTCACCGGGACAGCGATACAATGAGCAGTTCTTC. Residues: CASSPGQRYNEQFF.

The gene calls are TRBV18 and TRBJ1-6; 9 bases align to TRBD1. The CDR3 is 15 residues long. V trimming: 3 bases; J trimming: 5 bases; junction bases outside the gene matches: 2. Germline CDR1 KGHSH, CDR2 LQKENI. The CDR3 region is CASSPWTGDNSPLHF. In nucleotides, the CDR3 is TGTGCCAGCTCACCCTGGACAGGGGATAATTCACCCCTCCACTTT.

This clone was observed once. DNA of the CDR3: TGCGCCAGCAAGTCACATGGCGGGAACCAAGAGACCCAGTACTTC. Its translation: CASKSHGGNQETQYF. The chain recombines TRBV23-1 with TRBJ2-5; maybe TRBD2 (6 bases). TRBV23-1 is filed as an ORF, its function uncertain. With 7 bases removed from V and 0 bases from J, the gap between germline ends came to 15 bases. The CDR3 loop spans 15 amino acids.

This chain links TRBV10-3 with TRBJ1-1, with D tentatively TRBD1 (5 bases). From germline, CDR1 is ENHRY and CDR2 SYGVKD. V lost 3 bases and J 4 bases, leaving 12 bases between the germline ends. The CDR3 covers 14 residues. The CDR3 is CAISERGQGTEAFF. Written as DNA, the CDR3 is TGTGCCATCAGTGAAAGGGGTCAGGGCACTGAAGCTTTCTTT.

DNA for the CDR3: TGTGCCACCAGTGATTTGCCCCCTTCGACTAGCGACTCCTACGAGCAGTACTTC. As protein: CATSDLPPSTSDSYEQYF. The chain carries TRBV24-1 and TRBJ2-7; TRBD2 agrees at 8 bases. V lost 0 bases to trimming and J lost 0 bases; unmatched junction nucleotides: 9. The CDR3 sequence is 18 residues long. CDR1 and CDR2 (germline): KGHDR, SFDVKD.

V and J are TRBV12-5 and TRBJ1-2; D perhaps matches TRBD1 (6 bases). Germline-derived CDR1 and CDR2 are LGHNT and FRNRAP. Deletions cut 4 bases from V and 4 bases from J, with 7 bases between. The CDR3 runs to 12 residues. Written as DNA, the CDR3 is TGTGCTAGTGGTTGGGGGCTCTATGGCTACACCTTC. Protein: CASGWGLYGYTF.

The chain employs TRBV10-2 and TRBJ2-3, with 9 bases identical to TRBD2. The J segment lost 0 bases and the V segment lost 6 bases, leaving 19 bases of the junction unmatched. The CDR3 has 20 residues. The germline V gene has CDR1 WSHSY and CDR2 SAAADI. The CDR3: CASSVGAGLAGRSSTDTQYF. The CDR3 DNA follows: TGCGCCAGCAGCGTCGGGGCGGGGCTAGCGGGACGATCTAGCACAGATACGCAGTATTTT.

This chain's CDR3 is CASSEGLASSYEQYF. CDR3 coding DNA: TGCGCCAGCAGTGAGGGACTAGCGAGCTCCTACGAGCAGTACTTC. The chain recombines TRBV10-2 with TRBJ2-7, with 9 bases identical to TRBD2. The CDR3 loop spans 15 amino acids. V trimming: 2 bases; J trimming: 0 bases; junction bases outside the gene matches: 2. CDR1 is WSHSY, CDR2 SAAADI, per germline.

V is TRBV11-2 and J is TRBJ1-1; 8 bases align to TRBD1. The CDR3 loop spans 15 amino acids. V was pared by 11 bases and J by 1 base, with 12 bases of the junction left unmatched. Per germline, CDR1 SGHAT and CDR2 FQNNGV. The CDR3 reads CAPGAGGGTNTEAFF. CDR3 nucleotides: TGTGCCCCTGGGGCAGGGGGCGGAACGAACACTGAAGCTTTCTTT.

V gene TRBV6-2 or TRBV6-3 combines with J gene TRBJ1-1; 10 bases are a match to TRBD1. The CDR3 is made up of 15 amino acids. In germline, CDR1 is MNHEY, CDR2 SVGEGT. With 2 bases clipped from V and 5 bases from J, the junction kept 5 bases outside the gene matches. CDR3 amino acids: CASSYTDRGETEAFF. CDR3 sequence (DNA): TGTGCCAGCAGTTACACGGACAGGGGGGAAACTGAAGCTTTCTTT.

This chain joins TRBV5-1 and TRBJ1-4; tentative D call: TRBD1 (6 bases). The V gene's germline CDR1 is SGHRS and CDR2 YFSETQ. This CDR3 has 20 residues. Deletions cut 7 bases from V and 2 bases from J, with 30 bases between. CDR3 in amino acids: CASQLRSGTLTTTTNEKLFF. The CDR3 nucleotides read TGCGCCAGCCAGCTACGCTCCGGGACACTCACAACGACCACTAATGAAAAACTGTTTTTT. The whole variable domain, remainder taken from reference TRBV5-1 and TRBJ1-4, is KAGVTQTPRYLIKTRGQQVTLSCSPISGHRSVSWYQQTPGQGLQFLFEYFSETQRNKGNFPGRFSGRQFSNSRSEMNVSTLELGDSALYLCASQLRSGTLTTTTNEKLFFGSGTQLSVL.

The chain couples TRBV11-2 to TRBJ2-3; the match to TRBD2 covers 11 bases. V lost 4 bases to trimming and J lost 1 base; unmatched junction nucleotides: 4. From germline, CDR1 is SGHAT and CDR2 FQNNGV. The length of the CDR3 is 16 residues. This chain's CDR3 is CASSYKLAGGTDTQYF. The CDR3 nucleotides read TGTGCCAGCAGCTATAAACTAGCGGGAGGCACAGATACGCAGTATTTT.

The CDR3 reads CASSLEDREFSYGYTF. The CDR3 DNA sequence: TGTGCCAGCAGCCTAGAAGACAGGGAATTTTCCTATGGCTACACCTTC. V is TRBV9 and J is TRBJ1-2; 7 nucleotides match TRBD1. J lost 4 bases, V lost 4 bases, and 13 bases had no gene match. This CDR3 spans 16 amino acids. Germline values: CDR1 SGDLS, CDR2 YYNGEE.

The CDR3 sequence is CASSPYQGSGNTIYF. In DNA, the CDR3 is TGTGCCAGTAGTCCATACCAGGGGTCTGGAAACACCATATATTTT. The rearrangement joins TRBV19 to TRBJ1-3; TRBD1 might be the D (6 bases). Germline CDR1 LNHDA, CDR2 SQIVND (reference sequence). V was trimmed by 5 bases and J by 1 base, leaving 12 bases between them. This CDR3 comprises 15 residues.

The chain combines TRBV19 with TRBJ2-2; 8 bases line up with TRBD2. Losses at the gene ends were 4 bases for V and 8 bases for J; bases not matched to a gene: 9. CDR1 LNHDA and CDR2 SQIVND come from the germline V gene (reference sequence). This CDR3 is built from 15 residues. The CDR3 DNA is TGTGCCAGTAGTACCTCGGGACTAGGAAGTGGGGAGCTGTTTTTT. Encoded protein: CASSTSGLGSGELFF.

The chain recombines TRBV30 with TRBJ1-2; the match to TRBD1 covers 9 bases. Germline V CDR1 and CDR2: GTSNPN, SVGIG (reference sequence). The junction had 7 bases not matched to a gene; V was cut back by 3 bases and J by 5 bases. The CDR3 totals 14 residues. In DNA form, the CDR3 reads TGTGCCTGGAGCCACGACGACAGGGGGTATGGCTACACCTTC. It yields the protein CAWSHDDRGYGYTF.

The V call is TRBV24-1, the J call TRBJ2-1; 10 bases align to TRBD1. Losses at the gene ends were 12 bases for V and 3 bases for J; bases not matched to a gene: 7. CDR3 length: 14 amino acids. Germline values: CDR1 KGHDR, CDR2 SFDVKD. The CDR3 is CAVRDRGIYNEQFF. CDR3 DNA sequence: TGTGCCGTCCGGGACAGGGGTATCTACAATGAGCAGTTCTTC.